The clone carrying this T cell receptor beta chain has only a few counts. This entry is derived from a study of T-cell memory formation after mild COVID-19. Looked up from germline, CDR1 is DFQATT and CDR2 is SNEGSKA (reference sequence). CDR3 length: 15 residues. J gave up 5 bases and V 2 bases, and 9 bases lay outside the gene matches. From 5'RACE with constant-segment primers came TCR alpha and TCR beta cDNA libraries that carried sample barcodes and UMIs. In TCRdb, the 5' RACE reads were re-called with MiXCR into one record per CDR3 protein. The table shows some 330,000 distinct CDR3 sequences, with approximately 21% occurring only once.

This TCR derives from an adult woman who had mild COVID-19 (a few samples of this study predate the infection). Cell type and time point are not known. Sequencing input: PBMCs or a T cell subset sorted from them (not recorded which). The V call is TRBV20-1, the J call TRBJ2-3, with 8 positions matching TRBD1. As DNA, the CDR3 is TGCAGTGCTAGACGGGACAGGTCGATTATAGATACGCAGTATTTT. This gives the protein CSARRDRSIIDTQYF.